This T cell receptor (beta chain) originates from a study of patients and donors after allogeneic stem cell transplantation. In this sample, this clonotype turned up many times. After removal of 3 bases from V and 2 bases from J, the junction contained 5 bases not matched to a gene. This CDR3 spans 15 amino acids. The V gene's germline CDR1 is LGHDT and CDR2 YNNKEL (reference sequence). Each CDR3 protein is one row after TCRdb ran MiXCR on the RT-PCR reads. Of about 960,000 distinct CDR3 sequences listed, approximately 18% are singletons. The chain has TRBV3-1 and TRBJ2-5; TRBD1 matches 8 bases. The sequence came from a human donor who was either an allogeneic HSCT recipient or a stem cell or donor lymphocyte infusion donor (not recorded which). It is not recorded whose cells these are; they may come from a transplant donor. Sequenced material: blood, either unsorted or a sorted T cell fraction (not recorded which). For the CDR3, the DNA is TGTGCCAGCAGCCAGGACAGGGAGATTCAAGAGACCCAGTACTTC. Translated, it gives CASSQDREIQETQYF.